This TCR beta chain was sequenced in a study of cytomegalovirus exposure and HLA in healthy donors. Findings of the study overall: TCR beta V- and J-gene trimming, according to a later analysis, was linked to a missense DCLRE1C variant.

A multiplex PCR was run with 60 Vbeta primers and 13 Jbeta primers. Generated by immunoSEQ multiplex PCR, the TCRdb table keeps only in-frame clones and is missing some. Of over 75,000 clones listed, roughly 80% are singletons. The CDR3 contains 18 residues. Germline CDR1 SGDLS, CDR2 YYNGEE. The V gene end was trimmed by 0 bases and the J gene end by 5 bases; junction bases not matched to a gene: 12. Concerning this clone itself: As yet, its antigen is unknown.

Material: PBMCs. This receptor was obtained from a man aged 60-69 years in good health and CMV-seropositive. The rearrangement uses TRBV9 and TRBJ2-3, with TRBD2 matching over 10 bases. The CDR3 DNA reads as TGTGCCAGCAGCGTAGAGTGGGGGATAGCGGGGGGTGGAGATACGCAGTATTTT. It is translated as CASSVEWGIAGGGDTQYF. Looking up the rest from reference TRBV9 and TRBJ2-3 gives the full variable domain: DSGVTQTPKHLITATGQRVTLRCSPRSGDLSVYWYQQSLDQGLQFLIQYYNGEERAKGNILERFSAQQFPDLHSELNLSSLELGDSALYFCASSVEWGIAGGGDTQYFGPGTRLTVL.